The text below deals with one T cell receptor (beta chain). The antigen is unknown. Busulfan-fludarabine conditioning, marrow transplant, and cyclophosphamide on days +3 and +4 were administered. Profiled with immunoSEQ multiplex PCR; TCRdb holds only in-frame clones, not every one. This sample has 1,500 to 2,000 clones, with almost 80% found just once. This specimen belongs to a study of T cells after posttransplantation cyclophosphamide. Notes on the study in general: Recipient CMV seropositivity and CMV reactivation strongly tracked TRB clonality.

This CDR3 is 15 amino acids long. V gave up 8 bases and J gave up 2 bases; unmatched junction bases: 10. The germline gives CDR1 LNHNV, CDR2 YYDKDF (reference sequence). The specimen comprised PBMCs, sampled 300 days after allogeneic stem cell transplant with posttransplant cyclophosphamide. The rearrangement links TRBV15 to TRBJ2-7; 9 positions match TRBD1. This clonotype was sampled from a male patient between 25 and 39 years old who received an allogeneic stem cell transplant from a related donor, was CMV-positive, and had acute GVHD only. The graft donor may be the source of some T cells. The CDR3 sequence: CATPERDREPYEQYF. In DNA, the CDR3 is TGTGCCACCCCGGAACGGGACAGGGAACCCTACGAGCAGTACTTC.